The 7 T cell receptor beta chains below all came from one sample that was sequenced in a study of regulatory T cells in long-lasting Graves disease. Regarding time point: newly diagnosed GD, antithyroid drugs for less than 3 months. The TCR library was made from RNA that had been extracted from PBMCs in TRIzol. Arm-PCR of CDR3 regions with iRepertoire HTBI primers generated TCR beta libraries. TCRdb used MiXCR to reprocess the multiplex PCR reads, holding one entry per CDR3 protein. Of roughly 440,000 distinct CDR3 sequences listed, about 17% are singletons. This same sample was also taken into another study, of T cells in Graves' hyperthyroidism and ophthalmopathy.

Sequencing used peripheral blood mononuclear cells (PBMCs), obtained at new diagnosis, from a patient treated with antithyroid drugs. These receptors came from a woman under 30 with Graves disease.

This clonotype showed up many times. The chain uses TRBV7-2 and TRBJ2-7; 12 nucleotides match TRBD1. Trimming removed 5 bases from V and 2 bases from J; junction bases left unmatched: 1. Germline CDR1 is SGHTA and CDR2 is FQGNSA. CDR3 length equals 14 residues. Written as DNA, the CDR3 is TGTGCCAGCAGCCGGGACAGGGGGCCCTACGAGCAGTACTTC. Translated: CASSRDRGPYEQYF.

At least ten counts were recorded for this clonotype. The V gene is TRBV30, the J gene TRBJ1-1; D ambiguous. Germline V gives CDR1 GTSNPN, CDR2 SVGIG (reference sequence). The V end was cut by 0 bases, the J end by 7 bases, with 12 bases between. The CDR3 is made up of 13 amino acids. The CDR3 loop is CAWSVQRGDEAFF. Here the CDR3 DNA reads TGTGCCTGGAGTGTACAGCGGGGAGATGAAGCTTTCTTT.

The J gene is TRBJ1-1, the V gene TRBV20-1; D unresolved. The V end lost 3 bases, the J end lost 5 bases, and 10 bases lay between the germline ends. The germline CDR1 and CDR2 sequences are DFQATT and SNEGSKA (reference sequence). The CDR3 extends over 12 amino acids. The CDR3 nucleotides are TGCAGTGCTAGTCCGAGACGGACTGAAGCTTTCTTT. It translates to CSASPRRTEAFF.

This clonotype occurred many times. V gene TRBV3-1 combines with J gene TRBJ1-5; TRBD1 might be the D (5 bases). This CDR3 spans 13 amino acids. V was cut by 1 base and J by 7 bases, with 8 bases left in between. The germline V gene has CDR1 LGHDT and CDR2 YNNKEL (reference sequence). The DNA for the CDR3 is TGTGCCAGCAGCCAAGCCAGGGACCAGCCCCAGCATTTT. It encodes CASSQARDQPQHF.

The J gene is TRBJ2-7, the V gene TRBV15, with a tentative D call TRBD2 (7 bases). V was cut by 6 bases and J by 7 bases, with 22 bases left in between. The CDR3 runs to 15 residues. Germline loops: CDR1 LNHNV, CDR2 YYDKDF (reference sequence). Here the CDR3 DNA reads TGTGCCACCAGAGGCGGGGGCAACTCCTACAATGAGCAGTACTTC. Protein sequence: CATRGGGNSYNEQYF.

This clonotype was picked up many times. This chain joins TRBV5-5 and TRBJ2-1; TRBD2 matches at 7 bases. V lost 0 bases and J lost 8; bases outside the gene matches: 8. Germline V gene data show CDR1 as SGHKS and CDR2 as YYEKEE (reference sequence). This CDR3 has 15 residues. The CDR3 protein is CASSLGAGNSYEQFF. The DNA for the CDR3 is TGTGCCAGCAGCTTGGGAGCGGGAAACTCCTATGAGCAGTTCTTC. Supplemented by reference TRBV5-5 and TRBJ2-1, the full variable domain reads DAGVTQSPTHLIKTRGQQVTLRCSPISGHKSVSWYQQVLGQGPQFIFQYYEKEERGRGNFPDRFSARQFPNYSSELNVNALLLGDSALYLCASSLGAGNSYEQFFGPGTRLTVL.

CDR3 nucleotide sequence: TGTGCCAGCAGCCAACACGGGACTAGCGGGAGTAGGACCGGGGAGCTGTTTTTT. Its translation: CASSQHGTSGSRTGELFF. The chain employs TRBV6-1 and TRBJ2-2; 14 positions agree with TRBD2. V dropped 6 bases and J dropped 5; count of bases not matched to a gene: 11. The CDR3 is 18 amino acids. Germline V gives CDR1 MNHNS, CDR2 SASEGT.